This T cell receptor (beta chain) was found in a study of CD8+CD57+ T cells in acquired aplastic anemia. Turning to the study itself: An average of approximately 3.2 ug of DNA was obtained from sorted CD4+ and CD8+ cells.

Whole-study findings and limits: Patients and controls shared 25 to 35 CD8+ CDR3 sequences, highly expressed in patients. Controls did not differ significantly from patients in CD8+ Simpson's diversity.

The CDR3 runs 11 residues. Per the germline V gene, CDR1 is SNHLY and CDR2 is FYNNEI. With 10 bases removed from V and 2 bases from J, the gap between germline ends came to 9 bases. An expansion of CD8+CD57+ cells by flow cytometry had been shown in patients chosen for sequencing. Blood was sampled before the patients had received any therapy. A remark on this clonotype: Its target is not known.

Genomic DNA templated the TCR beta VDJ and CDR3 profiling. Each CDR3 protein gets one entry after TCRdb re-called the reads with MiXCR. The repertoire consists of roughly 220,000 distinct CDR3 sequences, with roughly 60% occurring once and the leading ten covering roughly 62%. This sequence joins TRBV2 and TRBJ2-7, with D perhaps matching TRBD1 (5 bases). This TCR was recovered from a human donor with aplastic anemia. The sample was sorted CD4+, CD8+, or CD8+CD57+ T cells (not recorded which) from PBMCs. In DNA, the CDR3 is TGTGCCACGGAACAGGCCTACGAGCAGTACTTC. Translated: CATEQAYEQYF.